This TCR beta chain is drawn from a study of blood T cells in healthy people across ages. Whole-study results and caveats: TCR beta diversity was tightly associated with the proportion of naive T cells.

Deletions cut 4 bases from V and 1 base from J, with 17 bases between. The CDR3 consists of 17 residues. Germline CDR1 is PRHDT and CDR2 is FYEKMQ (reference sequence). This clonotype was seen a handful of times. Its antigen is as yet unknown. Approximately 9.4 milliliters was the volume of peripheral blood drawn from each donor. Total RNA amounts of at least 5 micrograms were extracted per sample. Together with a sample-barcoded 5' primer, a J-beta primer mix was included in a second PCR lasting roughly 6 to 12 cycles. Each cDNA was tagged by a template-switch adaptor containing 12 random nucleotides. TCRdb fed the 5' RACE reads into MiXCR, producing one record per CDR3 protein. The data contain 1.5 million to 2 million distinct CDR3 sequences, around 42% of them seen just once; the ten biggest clones take up around 23%.

The chain employs TRBV13 and TRBJ2-1; TRBD1 or TRBD2 may be the D gene (5 bases each). The sample comprised blood. The sequence came from a human donor in good health. The CDR3 region is CASSSRREFGSYNEQFF. The CDR3 nucleotides read TGTGCCAGCAGCTCCCGCAGGGAGTTCGGTTCCTACAATGAGCAGTTCTTC.